This T cell receptor (beta chain) derives from a study of T-cell memory formation after mild COVID-19. Study-level information: TCR clusters showed largely donor specificity.

A single record per CDR3 protein comes from TCRdb applying MiXCR to the 5' RACE reads. The data show 450,000 to 650,000 distinct CDR3 sequences, roughly 17% seen once. V was trimmed by 0 bases and J by 7 bases, leaving 10 bases between them. CDR3 length: 14 amino acids. The germline CDR1 and CDR2 sequences are MNHEY and SVGAGI. The clonotype comes from an adult woman who had mild COVID-19 (a few samples of this study predate the infection). Cell type and time point are not known. Sequencing was performed on PBMCs or a T cell subset sorted from them (not recorded which). The V call is TRBV6-5, the J call TRBJ2-1, with D possibly being TRBD2 (6 bases). The CDR3 spells CASSYSLAGNEQFF. DNA of the CDR3: TGTGCCAGCAGTTACTCACTAGCTGGGAATGAGCAGTTCTTC.